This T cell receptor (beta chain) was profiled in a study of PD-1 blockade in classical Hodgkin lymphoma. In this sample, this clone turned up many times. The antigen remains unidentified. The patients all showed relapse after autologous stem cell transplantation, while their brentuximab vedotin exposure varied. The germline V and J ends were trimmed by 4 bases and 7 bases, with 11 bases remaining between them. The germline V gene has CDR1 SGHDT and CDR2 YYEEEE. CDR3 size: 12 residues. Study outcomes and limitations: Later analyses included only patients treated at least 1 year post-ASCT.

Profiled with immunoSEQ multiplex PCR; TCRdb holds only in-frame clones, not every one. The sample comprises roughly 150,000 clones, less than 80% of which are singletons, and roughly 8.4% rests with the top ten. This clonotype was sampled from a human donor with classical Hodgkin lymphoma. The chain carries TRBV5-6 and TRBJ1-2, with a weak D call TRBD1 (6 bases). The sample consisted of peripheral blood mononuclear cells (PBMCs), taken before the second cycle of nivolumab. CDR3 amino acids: CASSRDIRGYTF. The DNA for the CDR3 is TGTGCCAGCAGCCGGGACATCCGTGGCTACACCTTC.